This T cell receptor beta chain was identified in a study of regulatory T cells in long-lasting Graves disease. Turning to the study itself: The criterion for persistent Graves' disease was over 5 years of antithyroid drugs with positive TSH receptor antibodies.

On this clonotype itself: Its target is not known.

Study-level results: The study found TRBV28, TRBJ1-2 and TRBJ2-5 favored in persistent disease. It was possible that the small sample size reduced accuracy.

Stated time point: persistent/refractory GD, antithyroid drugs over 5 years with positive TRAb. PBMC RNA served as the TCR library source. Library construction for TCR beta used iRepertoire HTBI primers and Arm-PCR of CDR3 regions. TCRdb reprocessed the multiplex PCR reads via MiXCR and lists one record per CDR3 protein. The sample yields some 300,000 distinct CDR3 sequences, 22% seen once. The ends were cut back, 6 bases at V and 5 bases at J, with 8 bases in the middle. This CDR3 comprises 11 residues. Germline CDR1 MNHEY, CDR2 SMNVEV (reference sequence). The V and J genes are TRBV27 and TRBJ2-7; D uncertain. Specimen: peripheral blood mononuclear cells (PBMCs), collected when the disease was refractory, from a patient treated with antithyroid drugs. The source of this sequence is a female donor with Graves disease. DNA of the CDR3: TGTGCCAGCAGAGAGGCGGACGAGCAGTACTTC. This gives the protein CASREADEQYF.